This TCR beta chain was profiled in a study of OX40 agonist ivuxolimab in advanced cancers. This table comes from immunoSEQ multiplex PCR, and its TCRdb copy is limited to in-frame clones, with some not included. Here the sample spans fewer than 40,000 clones, roughly 79% being singletons. The CDR3 length is 15 residues. Germline loops: CDR1 LGHNA, CDR2 YSLEER. V was shortened by 0 bases and J by 0 bases, with 8 bases between the two germline ends. This chain joins TRBV4-3 and TRBJ2-5; D not resolved. The sample was CD4+ or CD8+ T cells sorted from blood, taken in a trial of the OX40 agonist ivuxolimab. The TCR comes from an adult with an advanced solid tumor such as melanoma, head and neck, liver or kidney cancer. This chain's CDR3 is CASSQDWRHQETQYF. CDR3 DNA sequence: TGCGCCAGCAGCCAAGATTGGCGGCACCAAGAGACCCAGTACTTC.